Following are 8 T cell receptor beta chains from one sample sequenced in a study of blood T cell repertoires in COVID-19 (TCRdb year 2020). The library was generated by the immunoSEQ multiplex PCR assay. Imported from immuneACCESS, the table was reduced by TCRdb to in-frame sequences with V and J called. These copies leave out some clones; in studies compared against another copy, an unresolved V gene accounts for under half, and the cause of the remainder is not known. This sample lists about 100,000 clones; roughly 87% were detected once. Jointly, the top ten make up around 6.9% of the sample. Sequencing used peripheral blood. These receptors were obtained from a man aged 25 to 45 in a cohort sampled during active COVID-19.

This clone has just a few counts. This chain joins TRBV4-1 and TRBJ1-1; TRBD1 aligns across 8 bases. The CDR3 consists of 14 residues. Germline CDR1 is MGHRA and CDR2 is YSYEKL. Trimming at V came to 4 bases and at J to 6 bases, leaving 7 bases not matched to a gene. Written as DNA, the CDR3 is TGCGCCAGCAGCCGGGCAGGGGGCCGGGCTGAAGCTTTCTTT. Translating gives CASSRAGGRAEAFF.

This clone was observed a single time. This sequence joins TRBV11-3 and TRBJ2-1; 10 bases map to TRBD2. Germline CDR1 reads SGHNT; CDR2 reads YENEEA. The CDR3 totals 16 residues. Unmatched junction bases numbered 7, after V lost 5 bases and J lost 3 bases. CDR3: CASSLTSGANYNEQFF. The DNA for the CDR3 is TGTGCCAGCAGCCTAACTAGCGGGGCTAACTACAATGAGCAGTTCTTC.

The J gene is TRBJ1-6, the V gene TRBV27; D possibly corresponds to TRBD1 (6 bases). Germline assignment: CDR1 MNHEY and CDR2 SMNVEV (reference sequence). The CDR3 runs to 15 residues. V was pared by 4 bases and J by 4 bases, with 11 bases between. CDR3 in amino acids: CASSSLDSYNSPLHF. CDR3 in DNA: TGTGCCAGCAGTTCCCTGGACAGTTATAATTCACCCCTCCACTTT.

The V call is TRBV5-1, the J call TRBJ1-1; TRBD1 aligns across 8 bases. CDR1 and CDR2 (germline): SGHRS, YFSETQ. The CDR3 has 16 residues. The trim removed 0 bases at V and 3 bases at J, leaving 7 bases unmatched. This CDR3 is CASSLVQGAKDTEAFF. CDR3 DNA: TGCGCCAGCAGCTTGGTGCAGGGGGCAAAGGACACTGAAGCTTTCTTT. Combining the CDR3 with reference TRBV5-1 and TRBJ1-1 gives the whole variable domain KAGVTQTPRYLIKTRGQQVTLSCSPISGHRSVSWYQQTPGQGLQFLFEYFSETQRNKGNFPGRFSGRQFSNSRSEMNVSTLELGDSALYLCASSLVQGAKDTEAFFGQGTRLTVV.

The rearrangement joins TRBV27 to TRBJ1-5; D is unresolved. Germline V lookup: CDR1 MNHEY, CDR2 SMNVEV (reference sequence). The V and J ends lost 3 bases and 1 base respectively, with 10 bases between them. CDR3 size: 15 residues. CDR3 sequence (DNA): TGTGCCAGCAGTTTGAGGTCTTTGAGCAATCAGCCCCAGCATTTT. This encodes CASSLRSLSNQPQHF.

The V gene is TRBV28, the J gene TRBJ1-6; D possibly corresponds to TRBD1 (6 bases). The CDR3 totals 16 residues. Trimming pared 5 bases from V and 4 bases from J, leaving 15 bases between. The V gene's germline CDR1 is MDHEN and CDR2 SYDVKM. The CDR3 reads CASSQTGSPYNSPLHF. DNA for the CDR3: TGTGCCAGCAGTCAAACAGGGAGTCCGTATAATTCACCCCTCCACTTT.

This sequence joins TRBV5-1 and TRBJ2-6, with D perhaps matching TRBD1 (5 bases). From germline, CDR1 is SGHRS and CDR2 YFSETQ. CDR3 length equals 16 residues. V was cut by 4 bases and J by 0 bases, with 11 bases left in between. The DNA of the CDR3 is TGCGCCAGCAGCGGGGCACCTAACTCTGGGGCCAACGTCCTGACTTTC. Protein product: CASSGAPNSGANVLTF. Full variable domain (outside the CDR3, taken from reference TRBV5-1 and TRBJ2-6): KAGVTQTPRYLIKTRGQQVTLSCSPISGHRSVSWYQQTPGQGLQFLFEYFSETQRNKGNFPGRFSGRQFSNSRSEMNVSTLELGDSALYLCASSGAPNSGANVLTFGAGSRLTVL.

The V and J genes are TRBV2 and TRBJ1-5; TRBD1 aligns across 9 bases. Trimming took 7 bases from V and 6 from J; bases not matched to a gene: 7. The CDR3 runs to 14 residues. In germline, CDR1 is SNHLY, CDR2 FYNNEI. The CDR3 bases are TGTGCCAGCAACGACAGACAGGGGGGTCAGCCCCAGCATTTT. Translated: CASNDRQGGQPQHF.